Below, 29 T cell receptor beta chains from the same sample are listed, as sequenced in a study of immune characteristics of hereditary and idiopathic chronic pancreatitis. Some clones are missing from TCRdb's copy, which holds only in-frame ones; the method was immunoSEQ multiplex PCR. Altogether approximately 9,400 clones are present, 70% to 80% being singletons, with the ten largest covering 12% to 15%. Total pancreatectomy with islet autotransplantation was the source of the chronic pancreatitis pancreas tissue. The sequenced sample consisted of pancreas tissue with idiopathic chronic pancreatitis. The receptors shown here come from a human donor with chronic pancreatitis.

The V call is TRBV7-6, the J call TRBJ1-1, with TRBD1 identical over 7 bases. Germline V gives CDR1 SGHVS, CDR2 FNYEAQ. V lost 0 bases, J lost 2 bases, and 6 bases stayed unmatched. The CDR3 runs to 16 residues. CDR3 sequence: CASSLASGTANTEAFF. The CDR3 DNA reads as TGTGCCAGCAGCTTAGCTTCTGGGACAGCAAACACTGAAGCTTTCTTT.

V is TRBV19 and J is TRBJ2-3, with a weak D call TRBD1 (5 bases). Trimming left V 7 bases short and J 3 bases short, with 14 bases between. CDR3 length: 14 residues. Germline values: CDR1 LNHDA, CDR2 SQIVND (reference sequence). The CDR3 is CASNPTASTDTQYF. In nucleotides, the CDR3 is TGTGCCAGTAACCCGACAGCTTCTACAGATACGCAGTATTTT.

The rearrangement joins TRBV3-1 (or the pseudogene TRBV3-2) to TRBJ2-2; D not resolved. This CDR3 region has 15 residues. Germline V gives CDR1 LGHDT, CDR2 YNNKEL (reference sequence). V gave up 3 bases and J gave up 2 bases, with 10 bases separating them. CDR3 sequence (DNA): TGTGCCAGCAGCCACTACGGAAGCAACACCGGGGAGCTGTTTTTT. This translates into CASSHYGSNTGELFF.

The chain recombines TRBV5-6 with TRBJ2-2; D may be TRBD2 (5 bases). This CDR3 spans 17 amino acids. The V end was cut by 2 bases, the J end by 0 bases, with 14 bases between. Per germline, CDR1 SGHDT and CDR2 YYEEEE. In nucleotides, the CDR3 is TGTGCCAGCAGCTTAGGAGGCAGGACCGCGAACACCGGGGAGCTGTTTTTT. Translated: CASSLGGRTANTGELFF.

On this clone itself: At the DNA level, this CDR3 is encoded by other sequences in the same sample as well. The CDR3 region is CASSLVGGHGANVLTF. The CDR3 DNA reads as TGCGCCAGCAGCTTGGTGGGGGGGCACGGGGCCAACGTCCTGACTTTC. The chain combines TRBV5-1 with TRBJ2-6; tentative D call: TRBD2 (7 bases). Per the germline V gene, CDR1 is SGHRS and CDR2 is YFSETQ. The CDR3 spans 16 residues. The V end was cut by 0 bases, the J end by 4 bases, with 11 bases between. Together with reference TRBV5-1 and TRBJ2-6, the CDR3 gives the full variable domain: KAGVTQTPRYLIKTRGQQVTLSCSPISGHRSVSWYQQTPGQGLQFLFEYFSETQRNKGNFPGRFSGRQFSNSRSEMNVSTLELGDSALYLCASSLVGGHGANVLTFGAGSRLTVL.

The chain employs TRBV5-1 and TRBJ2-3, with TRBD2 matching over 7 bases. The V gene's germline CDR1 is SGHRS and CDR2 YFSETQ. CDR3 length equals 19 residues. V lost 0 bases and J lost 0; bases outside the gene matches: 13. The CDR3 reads CASSLDPIWGGTSTDTQYF. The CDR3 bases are TGCGCCAGCAGCTTGGACCCGATCTGGGGGGGTACTAGCACAGATACGCAGTATTTT.

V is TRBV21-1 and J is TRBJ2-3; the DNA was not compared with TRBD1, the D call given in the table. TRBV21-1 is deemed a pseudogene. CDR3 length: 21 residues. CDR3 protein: CASSKSKPDRAVSTHTDTQYF. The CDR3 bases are TGTGCCAGCAGCAAAAGCAAACCAGACAGGGCCGTCTCGACCCATACAGATACGCAGTATTTT.

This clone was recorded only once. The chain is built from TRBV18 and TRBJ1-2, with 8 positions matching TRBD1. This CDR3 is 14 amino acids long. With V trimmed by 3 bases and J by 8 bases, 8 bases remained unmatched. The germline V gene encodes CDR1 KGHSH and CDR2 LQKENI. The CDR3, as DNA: TGTGCCAGCTCACCCTTAACAGGGGGGGGCGGCTACACCTTC. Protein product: CASSPLTGGGGYTF.

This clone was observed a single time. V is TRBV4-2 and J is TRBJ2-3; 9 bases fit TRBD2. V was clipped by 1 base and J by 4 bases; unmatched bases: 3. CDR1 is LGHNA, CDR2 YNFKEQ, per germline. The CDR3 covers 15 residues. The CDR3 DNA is TGTGCCAGCAGCCAAGCTAGCGGGGAGGCAGATACGCAGTATTTT. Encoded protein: CASSQASGEADTQYF.

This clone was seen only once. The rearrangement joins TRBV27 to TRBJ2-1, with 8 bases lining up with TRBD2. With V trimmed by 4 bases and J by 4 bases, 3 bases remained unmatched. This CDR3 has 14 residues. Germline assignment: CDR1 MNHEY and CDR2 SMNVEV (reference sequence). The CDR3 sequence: CASSWGLDYNEQFF. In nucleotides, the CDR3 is TGTGCCAGCAGTTGGGGACTAGATTACAATGAGCAGTTCTTC.

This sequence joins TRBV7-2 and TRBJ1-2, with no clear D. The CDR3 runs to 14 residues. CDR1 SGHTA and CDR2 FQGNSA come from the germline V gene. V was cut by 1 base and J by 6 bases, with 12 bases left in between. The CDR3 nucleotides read TGTGCCAGCAGCTTAGGGCTGGCGGGAGATGGCTACACCTTC. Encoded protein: CASSLGLAGDGYTF.

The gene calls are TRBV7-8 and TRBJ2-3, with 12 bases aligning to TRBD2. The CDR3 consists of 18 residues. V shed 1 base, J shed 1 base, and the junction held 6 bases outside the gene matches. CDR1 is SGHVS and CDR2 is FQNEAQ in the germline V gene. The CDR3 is CASSLDPSGGGRTDTQYF. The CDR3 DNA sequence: TGTGCCAGCAGCTTAGACCCTAGCGGGGGGGGACGCACAGATACGCAGTATTTT.

The chain's CDR3 is CASSLRDSTYTEAFF. The CDR3 nucleotides are TGTGCCAGCAGTCTCCGGGACAGTACATACACTGAAGCTTTCTTT. The rearrangement links TRBV6-2 or TRBV6-3 to TRBJ1-1, with TRBD1 identical over 7 bases. Trimming cost V 5 bases and J 3 bases; bases outside gene matches: 9. This CDR3 is 15 amino acids long. Germline CDR1 is MNHEY and CDR2 is SVGEGT.

Written as DNA, the CDR3 is TGTGCCAGCAGCGCCGGGACAGGGAACACTGAAGCTTTCTTT. Amino acids: CASSAGTGNTEAFF. The rearrangement links TRBV5-4 to TRBJ1-1; 8 bases fit TRBD1. V was clipped by 4 bases and J by 1 base; unmatched bases: 3. From germline, CDR1 is SGHNT and CDR2 YYREEE (reference sequence). This CDR3 region has 14 residues.

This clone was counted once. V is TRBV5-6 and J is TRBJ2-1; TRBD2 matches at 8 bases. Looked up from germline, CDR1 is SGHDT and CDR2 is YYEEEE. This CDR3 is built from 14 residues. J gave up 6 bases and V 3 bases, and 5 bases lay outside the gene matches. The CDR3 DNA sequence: TGTGCCAGCAGCTATAGCGGGGCAACCAATGAGCAGTTCTTC. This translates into CASSYSGATNEQFF.

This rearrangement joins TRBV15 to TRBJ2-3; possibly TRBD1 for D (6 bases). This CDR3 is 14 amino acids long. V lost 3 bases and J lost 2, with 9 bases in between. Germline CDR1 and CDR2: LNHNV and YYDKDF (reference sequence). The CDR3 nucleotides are TGTGCCACCAGCAGGGGGGCGAACACAGATACGCAGTATTTT. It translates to CATSRGANTDTQYF.

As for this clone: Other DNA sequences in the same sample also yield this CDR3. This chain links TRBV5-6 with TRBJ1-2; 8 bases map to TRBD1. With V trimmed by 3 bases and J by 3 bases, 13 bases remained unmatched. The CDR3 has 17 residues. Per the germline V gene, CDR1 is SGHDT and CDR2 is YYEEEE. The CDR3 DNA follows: TGTGCCAGCAGCTCTATTCAAACAGGGGGGTGGGACTATGGCTACACCTTC. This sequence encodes CASSSIQTGGWDYGYTF.

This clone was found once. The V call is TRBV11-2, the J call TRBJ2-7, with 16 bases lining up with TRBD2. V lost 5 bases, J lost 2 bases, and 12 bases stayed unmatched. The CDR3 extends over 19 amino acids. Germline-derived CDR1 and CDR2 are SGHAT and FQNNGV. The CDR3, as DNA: TGTGCCAGCAGCCCAGGCCCGGGACTAGCGGGGGGGCCCGCCTACGAGCAGTACTTC. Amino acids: CASSPGPGLAGGPAYEQYF. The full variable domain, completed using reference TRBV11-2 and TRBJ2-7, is EAGVAQSPRYKIIEKRQSVAFWCNPISGHATLYWYQQILGQGPKLLIQFQNNGVVDDSQLPKDRFSAERLKGVDSTLKIQPAKLEDSAVYLCASSPGPGLAGGPAYEQYFGPGTRLTVT.

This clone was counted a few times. The chain's CDR3 is CASRGRTSGATVTDTQYF. CDR3 coding DNA: TGTGCCAGCCGCGGAAGGACTAGCGGGGCGACTGTCACAGATACGCAGTATTTT. The genes are TRBV21-1 and TRBJ2-3; the table's D call, TRBD2, was not checked against the DNA. TRBV21-1 is labeled a pseudogene. This CDR3 is built from 18 residues.

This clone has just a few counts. CDR3: CASSHRAGGLSTGELFF. The CDR3 DNA reads as TGTGCCAGCAGCCATCGAGCGGGGGGGCTTAGCACCGGGGAGCTGTTTTTT. The gene calls are TRBV7-9 and TRBJ2-2; 10 nucleotides line up with TRBD2. The CDR3 loop spans 17 amino acids. The V and J ends lost 5 bases and 4 bases, in that order; junction bases with no gene match: 10. The germline V gene encodes CDR1 SEHNR and CDR2 FQNEAQ (reference sequence).

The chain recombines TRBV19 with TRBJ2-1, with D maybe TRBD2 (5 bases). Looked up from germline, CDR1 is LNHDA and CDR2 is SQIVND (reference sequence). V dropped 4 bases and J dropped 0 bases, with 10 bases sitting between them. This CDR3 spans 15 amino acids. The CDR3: CASSTDGNSYNEQFF. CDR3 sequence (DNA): TGTGCCAGTAGTACGGACGGGAACTCCTACAATGAGCAGTTCTTC. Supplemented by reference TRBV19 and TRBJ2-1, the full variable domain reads DGGITQSPKYLFRKEGQNVTLSCEQNLNHDAMYWYRQDPGQGLRLIYYSQIVNDFQKGDIAEGYSVSREKKESFPLTVTSAQKNPTAFYLCASSTDGNSYNEQFFGPGTRLTVL.

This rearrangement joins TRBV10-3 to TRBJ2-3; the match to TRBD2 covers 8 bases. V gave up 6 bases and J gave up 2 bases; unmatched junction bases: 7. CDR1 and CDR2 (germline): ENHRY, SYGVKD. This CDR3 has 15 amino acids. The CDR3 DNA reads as TGTGCCATCAGGGGGGCACTAGCGGACACAGATACGCAGTATTTT. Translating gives CAIRGALADTDTQYF.

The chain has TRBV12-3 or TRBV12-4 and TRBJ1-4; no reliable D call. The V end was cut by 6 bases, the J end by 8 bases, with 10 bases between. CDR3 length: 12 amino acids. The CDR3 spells CASRNLGEKLFF. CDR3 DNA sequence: TGTGCCAGCAGGAACTTGGGGGAAAAACTGTTTTTT.

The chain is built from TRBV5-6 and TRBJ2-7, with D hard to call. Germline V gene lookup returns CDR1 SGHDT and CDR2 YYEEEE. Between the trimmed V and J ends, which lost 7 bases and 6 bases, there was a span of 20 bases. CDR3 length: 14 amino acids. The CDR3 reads CASAPAPLLIEQYV. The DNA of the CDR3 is TGTGCCAGCGCCCCCGCCCCCCTTCTAATCGAGCAGTACGTC.

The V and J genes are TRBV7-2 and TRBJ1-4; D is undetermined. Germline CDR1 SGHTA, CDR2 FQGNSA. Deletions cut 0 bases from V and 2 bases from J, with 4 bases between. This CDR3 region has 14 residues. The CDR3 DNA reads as TGTGCCAGCAGCTTAGCGTTTACTAATGAAAAACTGTTTTTT. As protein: CASSLAFTNEKLFF.

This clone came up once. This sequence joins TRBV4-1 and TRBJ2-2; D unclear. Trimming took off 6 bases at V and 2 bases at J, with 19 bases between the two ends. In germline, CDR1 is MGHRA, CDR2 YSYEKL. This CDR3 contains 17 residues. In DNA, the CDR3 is TGCGCCAGCAGTTCCCCCTCAGGCCAGATCAACACCGGGGAGCTGTTTTTT. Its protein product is CASSSPSGQINTGELFF.

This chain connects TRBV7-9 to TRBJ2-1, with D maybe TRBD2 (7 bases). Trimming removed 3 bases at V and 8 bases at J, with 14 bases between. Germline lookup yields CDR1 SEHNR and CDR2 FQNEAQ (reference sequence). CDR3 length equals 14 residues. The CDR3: CASSFTRGADEQFF. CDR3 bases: TGTGCCAGCAGCTTTACCCGGGGGGCCGATGAGCAGTTCTTC.

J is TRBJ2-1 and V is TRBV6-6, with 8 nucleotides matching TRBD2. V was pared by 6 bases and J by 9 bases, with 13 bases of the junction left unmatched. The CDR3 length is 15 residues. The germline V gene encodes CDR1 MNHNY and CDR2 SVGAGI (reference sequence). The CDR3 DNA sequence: TGTGCCAGCAGAACAGCGGGGGCCCCCCGGGGTGAGCAGTTCTTC. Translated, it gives CASRTAGAPRGEQFF.

CDR3: CASSRDFANTGELFF. The CDR3 DNA is TGTGCCAGCAGCCGGGACTTCGCGAACACCGGGGAGCTGTTTTTT. The gene calls are TRBV3-1 (or the pseudogene TRBV3-2) and TRBJ2-2; D perhaps matches TRBD2 (6 bases). Trimming cost V 4 bases and J 0 bases, with 9 bases left between them. The CDR3 is 15 residues long. Germline CDR1 reads LGHDT; CDR2 reads YNNKEL (reference sequence).